This is a list of T cell receptor beta chains from one sample in a study of CD8 T cells in ankylosing spondylitis. TCRdb independently ran MiXCR on the 5' RACE reads; one entry per CDR3 protein. Of 100,000 to 150,000 distinct CDR3 sequences in the sample, roughly 15% are singletons; the top ten hold approximately 30%. The sequenced sample was blood, either unsorted or a sorted T cell fraction (not recorded which). All receptors come from a male donor with ankylosing spondylitis. Both conserved end residues are part of each CDR3. The D gene is left open where the match is weak. Clone sizes are given selectively: once, few, many, or a class where the clone is expanded.

TRBV28	many	TRBJ2-7	-	CASSLKTGTIYEQYF	TGTGCCAGCAGTCTAAAGACAGGGACTATCTACGAGCAGTACTTC
TRBV6-1	-	TRBJ2-1	-	CASSEAVDEQFF	TGTGCCAGCAGTGAAGCGGTGGATGAGCAGTTCTTC
TRBV4-1	few	TRBJ2-7	TRBD2	CASSHGTSGSYEQYF	TGCGCCAGCAGCCATGGGACTAGCGGGAGCTACGAGCAGTACTTC
TRBV27	-	TRBJ2-2	TRBD2	CASRGFTGGENTGELFF	TGTGCCAGCAGGGGATTCACGGGAGGGGAGAACACCGGGGAGCTGTTTTTT
TRBV7-2	-	TRBJ2-1	-	CASSLAHYNEQFF	TGTGCCAGCAGTTTGGCCCACTACAATGAGCAGTTCTTC
TRBV5-1	-	TRBJ2-2	-	CASSPGPDRYTGELFF	TGCGCCAGCAGCCCCGGACCGGACAGATACACCGGGGAGCTGTTTTTT
TRBV7-2	-	TRBJ1-1	-	CASSWVNTEAFF	TGTGCCAGCAGTTGGGTGAACACTGAAGCTTTCTTT
TRBV29-1	-	TRBJ2-1	-	CSVEFVVNEQFF	TGCAGCGTTGAATTCGTGGTCAATGAGCAGTTCTTC
TRBV2	-	TRBJ2-1	TRBD1	CASSEVQGAYNEQFF	TGTGCCAGCAGTGAGGTGCAGGGGGCGTACAATGAGCAGTTCTTC
TRBV6-2/TRBV6-3	-	TRBJ2-7	-	CASSPVEDSGYEQYF	TGTGCCAGCAGCCCGGTCGAGGACTCTGGCTACGAGCAGTACTTC
TRBV5-1	few	TRBJ2-4	-	CASSFLWTKDPGGKNIQYF	TGCGCCAGCAGCTTTCTCTGGACAAAAGACCCCGGGGGCAAAAACATTCAGTACTTC
TRBV2	few	TRBJ1-1	-	CASFGGTEAFF	TGTGCCAGCTTCGGCGGGACTGAAGCTTTCTTT
TRBV29-1	few	TRBJ2-3	-	CSADHSTDTQYF	TGCAGCGCCGACCACAGCACAGATACGCAGTATTTT
TRBV11-3	few	TRBJ2-1	-	CASSLTGGWNEQFF	TGTGCCAGCAGCTTAACCGGGGGCTGGAATGAGCAGTTCTTC
TRBV12-3/TRBV12-4	few	TRBJ2-1	-	CASSKLAENEQFF	TGTGCCAGCAGTAAACTTGCGGAAAATGAGCAGTTCTTC
TRBV4-1	few	TRBJ2-1	-	CASSQAPTGSNEQFF	TGCGCCAGCAGCCAAGCACCCACAGGTTCAAATGAGCAGTTCTTC
TRBV7-9	few	TRBJ2-7	-	CASSYAGESYEQYF	TGTGCCAGCAGCTACGCAGGGGAATCCTACGAGCAGTACTTC
TRBV5-1	few	TRBJ1-1	TRBD1	CASSLLGQTNTEAFF	TGCGCCAGCAGCTTGTTGGGACAGACAAACACTGAAGCTTTCTTT
TRBV5-5	-	TRBJ2-7	-	CASSQESPDRPYEQYF	TGTGCCAGCAGCCAGGAGAGTCCCGACCGTCCCTACGAGCAGTACTTC
TRBV19	few	TRBJ2-1	-	CATLGPDEQFF	TGTGCCACCCTTGGTCCCGATGAGCAGTTCTTC
TRBV2	-	TRBJ2-3	-	CASSGRGRAGGQYF	TGTGCCAGCAGTGGGCGGGGGCGGGCCGGCGGGCAGTATTTT
TRBV4-1	few	TRBJ2-1	-	CASSRSPLESSYNEQFF	TGCGCCAGCAGCCGCTCCCCCTTAGAGAGCTCCTACAATGAGCAGTTCTTC
TRBV4-2	-	TRBJ2-2	TRBD2	CASSRRLAGTGELFF	TGTGCCAGCAGCCGACGACTAGCGGGAACCGGGGAGCTGTTTTTT
TRBV4-2	few	TRBJ2-2	-	CASSQDDGLDPGELFF	TGTGCCAGCAGCCAAGATGATGGCTTAGATCCCGGGGAGCTGTTTTTT
TRBV29-1	few	TRBJ2-2	-	CSVEPLASNPGELFF	TGCAGCGTTGAGCCTTTAGCGTCGAATCCCGGGGAGCTGTTTTTT
TRBV7-9	medium-sized	TRBJ2-1	-	CASSLSTGYIDEQFF	TGTGCCAGCAGCTTATCCACAGGGTACATTGATGAGCAGTTCTTC